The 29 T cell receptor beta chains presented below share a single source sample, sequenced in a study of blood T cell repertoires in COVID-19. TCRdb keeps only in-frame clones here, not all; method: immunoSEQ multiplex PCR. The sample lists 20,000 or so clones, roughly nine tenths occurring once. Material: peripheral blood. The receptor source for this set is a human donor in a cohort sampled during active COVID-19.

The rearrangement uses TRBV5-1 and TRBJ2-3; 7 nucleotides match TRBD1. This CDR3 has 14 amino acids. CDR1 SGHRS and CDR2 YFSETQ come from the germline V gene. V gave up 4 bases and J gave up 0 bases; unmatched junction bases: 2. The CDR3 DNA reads TGCGCCAGCAGCCAGGGACAGAGCACAGATACGCAGTATTTT. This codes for CASSQGQSTDTQYF.

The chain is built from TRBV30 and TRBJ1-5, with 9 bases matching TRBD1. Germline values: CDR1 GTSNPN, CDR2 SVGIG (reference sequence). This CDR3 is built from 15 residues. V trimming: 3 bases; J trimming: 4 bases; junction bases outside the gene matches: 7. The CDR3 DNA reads TGTGCCTGGAGAAAAAAGACAGGGGGAAATCAGCCCCAGCATTTT. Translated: CAWRKKTGGNQPQHF. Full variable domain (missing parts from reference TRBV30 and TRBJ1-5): SQTIHQWPATLVQPVGSPLSLECTVEGTSNPNLYWYRQAAGRGLQLLFYSVGIGQISSEVPQNLSASRPQDRQFILSSKKLLLSDSGFYLCAWRKKTGGNQPQHFGDGTRLSIL.

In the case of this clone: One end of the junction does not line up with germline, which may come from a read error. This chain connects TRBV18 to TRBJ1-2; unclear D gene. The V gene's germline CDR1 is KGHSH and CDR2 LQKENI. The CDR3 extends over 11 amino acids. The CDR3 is CASSAGPGGTF. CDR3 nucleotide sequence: TGTGCCAGCTCGGCCGGGCCCGGAGGCACATTC.

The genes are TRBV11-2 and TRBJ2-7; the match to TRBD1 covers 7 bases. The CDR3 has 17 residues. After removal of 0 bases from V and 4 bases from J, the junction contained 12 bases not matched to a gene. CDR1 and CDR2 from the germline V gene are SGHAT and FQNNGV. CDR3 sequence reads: CASSLDRTGYSTYEQYF. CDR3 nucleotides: TGTGCCAGCAGCTTAGATCGGACAGGCTATTCTACATACGAGCAGTACTTC.

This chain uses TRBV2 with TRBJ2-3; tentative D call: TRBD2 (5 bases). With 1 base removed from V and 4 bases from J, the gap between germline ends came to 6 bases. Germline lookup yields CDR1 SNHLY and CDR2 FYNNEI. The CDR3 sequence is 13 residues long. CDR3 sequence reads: CASSEVGADTQYF. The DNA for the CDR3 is TGTGCCAGCAGTGAAGTCGGGGCAGATACGCAGTATTTT.

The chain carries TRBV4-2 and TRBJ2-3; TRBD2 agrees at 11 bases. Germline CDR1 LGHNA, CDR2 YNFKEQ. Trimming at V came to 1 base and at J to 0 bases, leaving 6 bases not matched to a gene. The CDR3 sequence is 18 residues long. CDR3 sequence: CASSQGIAGGPSTDTQYF. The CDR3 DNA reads TGTGCCAGCAGCCAAGGGATAGCGGGAGGGCCTAGCACAGATACGCAGTATTTT.

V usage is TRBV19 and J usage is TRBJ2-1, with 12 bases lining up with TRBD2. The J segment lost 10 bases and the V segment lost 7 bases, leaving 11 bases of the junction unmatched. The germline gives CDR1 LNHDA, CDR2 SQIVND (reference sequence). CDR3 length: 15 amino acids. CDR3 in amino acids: CASTHLAGGLKEQFF. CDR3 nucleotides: TGTGCCAGTACCCATCTAGCGGGGGGGCTCAAGGAGCAGTTCTTC.

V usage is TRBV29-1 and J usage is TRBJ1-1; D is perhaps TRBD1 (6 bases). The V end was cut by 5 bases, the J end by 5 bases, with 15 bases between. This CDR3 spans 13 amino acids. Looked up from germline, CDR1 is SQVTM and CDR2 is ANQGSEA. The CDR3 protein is CSVSSGTRTEAFF. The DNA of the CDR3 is TGCAGCGTTTCATCAGGGACACGGACTGAAGCTTTCTTT.

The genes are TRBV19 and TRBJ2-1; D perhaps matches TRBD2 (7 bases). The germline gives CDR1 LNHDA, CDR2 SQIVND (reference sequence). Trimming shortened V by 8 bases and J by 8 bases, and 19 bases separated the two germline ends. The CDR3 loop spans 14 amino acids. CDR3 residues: CASDGGGLFDEQFF. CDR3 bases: TGTGCCAGTGATGGGGGGGGCCTATTCGATGAGCAGTTCTTC.

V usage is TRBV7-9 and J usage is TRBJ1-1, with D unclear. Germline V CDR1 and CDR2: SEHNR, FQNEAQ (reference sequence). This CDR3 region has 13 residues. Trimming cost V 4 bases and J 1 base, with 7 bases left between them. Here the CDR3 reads CASSYRGNTEAFF. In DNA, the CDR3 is TGTGCCAGCAGCTACCGGGGGAACACTGAAGCTTTCTTT.

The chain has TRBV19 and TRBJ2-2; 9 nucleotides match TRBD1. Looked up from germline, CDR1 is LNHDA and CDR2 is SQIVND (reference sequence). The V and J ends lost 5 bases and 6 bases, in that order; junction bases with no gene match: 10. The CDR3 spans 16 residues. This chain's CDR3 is CASSSPGTGSSGELFF. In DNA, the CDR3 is TGTGCCAGTAGTTCGCCCGGGACAGGGTCGTCCGGGGAGCTGTTTTTT.

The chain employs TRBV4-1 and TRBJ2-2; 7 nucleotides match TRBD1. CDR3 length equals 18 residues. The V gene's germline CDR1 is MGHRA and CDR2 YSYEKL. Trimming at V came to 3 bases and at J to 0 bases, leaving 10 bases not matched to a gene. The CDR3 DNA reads TGCGCCAGCAGCCACAGACAGGGTTTGCCAACGAACACCGGGGAGCTGTTTTTT. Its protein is CASSHRQGLPTNTGELFF.

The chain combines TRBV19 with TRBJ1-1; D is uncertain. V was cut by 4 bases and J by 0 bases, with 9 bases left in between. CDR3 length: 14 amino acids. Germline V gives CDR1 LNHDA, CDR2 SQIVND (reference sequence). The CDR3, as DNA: TGTGCCAGTAGTAGGCCGAATATGAACACTGAAGCTTTCTTT. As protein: CASSRPNMNTEAFF.

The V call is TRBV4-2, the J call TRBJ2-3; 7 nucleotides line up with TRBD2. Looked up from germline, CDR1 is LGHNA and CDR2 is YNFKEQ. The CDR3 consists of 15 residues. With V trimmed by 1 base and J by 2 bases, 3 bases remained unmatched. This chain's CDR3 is CASSQGAGPTDTQYF. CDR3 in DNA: TGTGCCAGCAGCCAAGGAGCGGGACCCACAGATACGCAGTATTTT.

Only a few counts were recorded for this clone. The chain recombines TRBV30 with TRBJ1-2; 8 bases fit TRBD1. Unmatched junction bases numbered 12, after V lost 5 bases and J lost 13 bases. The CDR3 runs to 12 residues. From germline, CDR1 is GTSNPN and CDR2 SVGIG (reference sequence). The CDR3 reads CAWVRDRSILTF. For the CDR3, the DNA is TGTGCCTGGGTGCGGGACAGGTCTATACTCACCTTC.

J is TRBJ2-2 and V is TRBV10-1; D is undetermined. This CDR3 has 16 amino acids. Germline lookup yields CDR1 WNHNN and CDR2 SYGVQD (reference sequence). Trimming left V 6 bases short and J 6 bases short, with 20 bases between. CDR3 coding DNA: TGCGCCAGCAGCCACTCACCAAGCGCCTCTTCCGGGGAGCTGTTTTTT. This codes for CASSHSPSASSGELFF.

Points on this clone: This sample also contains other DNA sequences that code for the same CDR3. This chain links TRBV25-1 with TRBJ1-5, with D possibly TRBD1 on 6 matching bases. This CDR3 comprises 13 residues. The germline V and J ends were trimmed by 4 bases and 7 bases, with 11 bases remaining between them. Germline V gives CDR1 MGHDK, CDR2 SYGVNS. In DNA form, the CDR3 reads TGTGCCAGCAGTGCATCTCAGGGGCAGCCCCAGCATTTT. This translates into CASSASQGQPQHF.

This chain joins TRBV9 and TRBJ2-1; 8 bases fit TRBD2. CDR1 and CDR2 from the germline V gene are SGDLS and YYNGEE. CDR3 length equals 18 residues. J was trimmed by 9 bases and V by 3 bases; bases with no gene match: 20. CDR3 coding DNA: TGTGCCAGCAGCGCAACCTCCTCGGTCGGGGGGGGATTATCTGAGCAGTTCTTC. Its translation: CASSATSSVGGGLSEQFF.

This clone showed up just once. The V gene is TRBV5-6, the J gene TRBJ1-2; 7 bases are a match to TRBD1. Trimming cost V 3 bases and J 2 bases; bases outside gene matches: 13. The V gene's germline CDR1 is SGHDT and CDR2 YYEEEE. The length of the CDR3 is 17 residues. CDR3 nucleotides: TGTGCCAGCAGCTACATCTTTTTGACAGGGACAAACTATGGCTACACCTTC. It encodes CASSYIFLTGTNYGYTF.

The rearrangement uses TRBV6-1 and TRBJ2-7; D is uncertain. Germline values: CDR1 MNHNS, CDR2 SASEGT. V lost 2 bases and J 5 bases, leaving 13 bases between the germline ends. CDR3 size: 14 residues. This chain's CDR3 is CASSERRSADEQYF. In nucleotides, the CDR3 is TGTGCCAGCAGTGAACGGCGGAGCGCCGACGAGCAGTACTTC.

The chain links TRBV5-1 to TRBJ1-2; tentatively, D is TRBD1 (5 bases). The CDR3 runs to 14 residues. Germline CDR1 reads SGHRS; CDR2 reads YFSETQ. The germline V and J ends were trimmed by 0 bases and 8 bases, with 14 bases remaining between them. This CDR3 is CASSLAGGESGYTF. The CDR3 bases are TGCGCCAGCAGCTTGGCCGGGGGGGAATCGGGCTACACCTTC.

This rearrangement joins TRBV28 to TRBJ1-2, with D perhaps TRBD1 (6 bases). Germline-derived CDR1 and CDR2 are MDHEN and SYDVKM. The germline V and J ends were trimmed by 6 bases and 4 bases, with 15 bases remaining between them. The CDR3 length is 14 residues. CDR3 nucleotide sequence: TGTGCCAGCAGCTCCTTAGGGGGACCCTATGGCTACACCTTC. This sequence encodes CASSSLGGPYGYTF.

CDR3 loop: CASSLTGGSNQPQHF. DNA of the CDR3: TGTGCCAGCAGCCTAACGGGGGGTAGCAATCAGCCCCAGCATTTT. The chain employs TRBV11-2 and TRBJ1-5; D may be TRBD1 (5 bases). This CDR3 is 15 amino acids long. Trimming pared 5 bases from V and 0 bases from J, leaving 11 bases between. Looked up from germline, CDR1 is SGHAT and CDR2 is FQNNGV.

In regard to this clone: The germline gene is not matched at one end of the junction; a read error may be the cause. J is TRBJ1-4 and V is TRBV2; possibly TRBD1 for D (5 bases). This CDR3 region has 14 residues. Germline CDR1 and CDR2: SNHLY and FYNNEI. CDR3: CATSPTATNEKLFF. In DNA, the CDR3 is TGTGCCACCAGTCCGACAGCTACTAATGAAAAACTGTTTTTT.

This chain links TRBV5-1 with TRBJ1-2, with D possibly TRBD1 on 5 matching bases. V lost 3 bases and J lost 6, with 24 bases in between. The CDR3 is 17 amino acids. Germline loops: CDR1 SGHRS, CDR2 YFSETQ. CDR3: CASSSIPRLDSRDGYTF. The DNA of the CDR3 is TGCGCCAGCAGCTCGATCCCCCGACTTGACAGTAGGGATGGCTACACCTTC.

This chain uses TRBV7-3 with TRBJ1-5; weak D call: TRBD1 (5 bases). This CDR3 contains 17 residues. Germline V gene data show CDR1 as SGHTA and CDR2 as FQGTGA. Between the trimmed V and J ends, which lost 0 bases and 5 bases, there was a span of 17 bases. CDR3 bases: TGTGCCAGCAGCTTAACGGACGGCAGGGAGGTCGATCAGCCCCAGCATTTT. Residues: CASSLTDGREVDQPQHF.

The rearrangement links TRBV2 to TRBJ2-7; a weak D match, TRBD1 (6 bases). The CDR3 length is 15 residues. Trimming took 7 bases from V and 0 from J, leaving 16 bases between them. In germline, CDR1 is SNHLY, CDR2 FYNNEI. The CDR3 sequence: CASNAGTQVSYEQYF. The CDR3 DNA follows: TGTGCCAGCAACGCCGGGACACAGGTCTCCTACGAGCAGTACTTC.

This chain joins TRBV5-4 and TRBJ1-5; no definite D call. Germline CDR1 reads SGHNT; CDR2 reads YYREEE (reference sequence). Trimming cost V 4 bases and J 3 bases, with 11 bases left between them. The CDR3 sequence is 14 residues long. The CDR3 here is CASSMGGPNQPQHF. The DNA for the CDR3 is TGTGCCAGCAGCATGGGAGGGCCCAATCAGCCCCAGCATTTT.

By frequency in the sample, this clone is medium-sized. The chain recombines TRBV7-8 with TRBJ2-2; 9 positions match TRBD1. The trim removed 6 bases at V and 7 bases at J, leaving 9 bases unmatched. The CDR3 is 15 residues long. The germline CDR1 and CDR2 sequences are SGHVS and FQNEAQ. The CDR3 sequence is CASRAGTGLNGELFF. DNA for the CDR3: TGTGCCAGCAGAGCCGGGACAGGGTTGAACGGGGAGCTGTTTTTT.